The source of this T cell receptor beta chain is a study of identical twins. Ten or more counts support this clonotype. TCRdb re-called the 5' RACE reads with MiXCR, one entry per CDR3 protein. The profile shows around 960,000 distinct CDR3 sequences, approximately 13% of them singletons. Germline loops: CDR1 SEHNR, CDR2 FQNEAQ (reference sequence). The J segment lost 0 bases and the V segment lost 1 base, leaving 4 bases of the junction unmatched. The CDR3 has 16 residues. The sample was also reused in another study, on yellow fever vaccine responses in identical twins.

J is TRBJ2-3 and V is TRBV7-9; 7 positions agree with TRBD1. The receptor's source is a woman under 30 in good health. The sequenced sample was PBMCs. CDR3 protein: CASSLDRGSSTDTQYF. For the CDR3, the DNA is TGTGCCAGCAGCTTAGACAGGGGATCTAGCACAGATACGCAGTATTTT.